The TCR beta chain described here comes from a study of early stage breast cancer tumors. Overall study findings and caveats: Tumors had roughly 2.6-fold higher T cell density than normal breast.

The repertoire was sequenced with immunoSEQ multiplex PCR; TCRdb's copy has only in-frame clones and lacks some. The table records roughly 30,000 clones, about three fifths of them present only once. To note about this clone: No antigen is known for it.

Germline CDR1 is LGHNA and CDR2 is YNFKEQ. The CDR3 spans 15 residues. V was trimmed by 8 bases and J by 3 bases, leaving 20 bases between them. Sequencing used breast tumor tissue. This TCR came from a person in their fifties with breast cancer. The chain couples TRBV4-2 to TRBJ2-7; D possibly corresponds to TRBD2 (5 bases). The CDR3 DNA reads TGTGCCAGCTCAGCAACGCGGGTAATTGTCTACGAGCAGTACTTC. This gives the protein CASSATRVIVYEQYF.